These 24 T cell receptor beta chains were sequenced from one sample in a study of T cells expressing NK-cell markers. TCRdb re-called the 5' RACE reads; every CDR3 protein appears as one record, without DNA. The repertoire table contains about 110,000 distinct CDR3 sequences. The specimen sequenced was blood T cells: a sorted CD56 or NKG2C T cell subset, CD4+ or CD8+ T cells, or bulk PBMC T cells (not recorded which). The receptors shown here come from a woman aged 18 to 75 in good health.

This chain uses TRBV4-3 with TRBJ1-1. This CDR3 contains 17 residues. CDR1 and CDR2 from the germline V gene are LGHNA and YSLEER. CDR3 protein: CASSQADSATPNTEAFF.

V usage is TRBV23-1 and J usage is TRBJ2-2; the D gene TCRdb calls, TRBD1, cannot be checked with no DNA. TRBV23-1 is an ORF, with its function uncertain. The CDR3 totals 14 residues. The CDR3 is CASGPGGASGELFF.

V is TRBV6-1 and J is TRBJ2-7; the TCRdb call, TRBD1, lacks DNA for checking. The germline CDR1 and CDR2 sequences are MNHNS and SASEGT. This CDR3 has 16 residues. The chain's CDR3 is CASSPTPGTGIPEQYF.

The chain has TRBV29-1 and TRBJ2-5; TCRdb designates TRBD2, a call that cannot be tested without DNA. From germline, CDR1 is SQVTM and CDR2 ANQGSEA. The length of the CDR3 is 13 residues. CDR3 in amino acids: CSVTRLAGETQYF.

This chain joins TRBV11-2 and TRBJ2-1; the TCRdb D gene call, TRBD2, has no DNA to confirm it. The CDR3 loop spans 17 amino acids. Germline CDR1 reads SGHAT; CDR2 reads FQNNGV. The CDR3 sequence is CASSSPGTVSSYNEQFF. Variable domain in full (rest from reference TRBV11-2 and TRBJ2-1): EAGVAQSPRYKIIEKRQSVAFWCNPISGHATLYWYQQILGQGPKLLIQFQNNGVVDDSQLPKDRFSAERLKGVDSTLKIQPAKLEDSAVYLCASSSPGTVSSYNEQFFGPGTRLTVL.

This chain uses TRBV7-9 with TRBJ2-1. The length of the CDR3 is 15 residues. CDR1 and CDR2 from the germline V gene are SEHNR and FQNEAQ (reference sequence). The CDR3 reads CASLHPDRPDHEQFF.

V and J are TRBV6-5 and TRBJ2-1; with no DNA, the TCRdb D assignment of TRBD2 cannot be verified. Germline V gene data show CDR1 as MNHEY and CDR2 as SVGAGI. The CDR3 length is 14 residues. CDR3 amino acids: CASSYVATYNEQFF.

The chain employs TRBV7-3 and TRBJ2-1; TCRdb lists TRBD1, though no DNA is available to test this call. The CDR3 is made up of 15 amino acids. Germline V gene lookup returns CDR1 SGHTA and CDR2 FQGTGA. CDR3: CASSLPGTGEDEQFF.

CDR3: CASSPPSGATYEQYF. The J gene is TRBJ2-7, the V gene TRBV18; TCRdb lists TRBD1, though no DNA is available to test this call. The CDR3 has 15 amino acids. Germline CDR1 KGHSH, CDR2 LQKENI.

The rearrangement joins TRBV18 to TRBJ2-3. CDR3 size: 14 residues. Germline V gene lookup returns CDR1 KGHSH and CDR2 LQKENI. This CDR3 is CASSPQGSTDTQYF.

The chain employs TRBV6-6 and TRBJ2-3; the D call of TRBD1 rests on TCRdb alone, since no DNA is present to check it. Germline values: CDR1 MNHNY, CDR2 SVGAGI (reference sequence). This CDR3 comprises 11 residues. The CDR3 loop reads CPRGRTDTQYF.

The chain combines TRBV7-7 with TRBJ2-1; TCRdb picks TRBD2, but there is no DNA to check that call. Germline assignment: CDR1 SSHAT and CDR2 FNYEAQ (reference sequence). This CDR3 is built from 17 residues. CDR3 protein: CASSPRVGRGVSNEQFF. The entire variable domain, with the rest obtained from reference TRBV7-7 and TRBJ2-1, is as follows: GAGVSQSPRYKVTKRGQDVTLRCDPISSHATLYWYQQALGQGPEFLTYFNYEAQPDKSGLPSDRFSAERPEGSISTLTIQRTEQRDSAMYRCASSPRVGRGVSNEQFFGPGTRLTVL.

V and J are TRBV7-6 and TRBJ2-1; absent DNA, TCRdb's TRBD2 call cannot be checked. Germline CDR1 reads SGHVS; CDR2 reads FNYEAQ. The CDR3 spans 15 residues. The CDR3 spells CASSLGSGTYNEQFF.

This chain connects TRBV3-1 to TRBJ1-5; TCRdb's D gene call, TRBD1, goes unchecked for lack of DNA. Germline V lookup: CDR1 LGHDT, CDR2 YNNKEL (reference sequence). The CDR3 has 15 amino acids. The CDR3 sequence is CASSADSPGNQPQHF.

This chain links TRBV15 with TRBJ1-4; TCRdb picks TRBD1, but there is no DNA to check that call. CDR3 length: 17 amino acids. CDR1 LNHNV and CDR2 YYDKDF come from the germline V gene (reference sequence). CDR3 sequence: CATSRHPVGAREEKLFF.

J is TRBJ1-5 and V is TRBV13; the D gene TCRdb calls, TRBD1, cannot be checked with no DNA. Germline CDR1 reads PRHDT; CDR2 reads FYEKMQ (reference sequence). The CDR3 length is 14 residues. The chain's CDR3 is CASSLGDSNQPQHF.

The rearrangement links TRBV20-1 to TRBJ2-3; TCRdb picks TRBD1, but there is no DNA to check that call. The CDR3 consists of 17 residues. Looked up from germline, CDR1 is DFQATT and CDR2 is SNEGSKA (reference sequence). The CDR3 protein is CSARDGSGGHGSDTQYF.

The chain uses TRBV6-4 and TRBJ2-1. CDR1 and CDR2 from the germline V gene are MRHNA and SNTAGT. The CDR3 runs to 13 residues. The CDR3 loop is CASSGTTYNEQFF.

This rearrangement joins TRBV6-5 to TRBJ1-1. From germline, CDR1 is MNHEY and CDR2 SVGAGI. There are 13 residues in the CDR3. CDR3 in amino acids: CASSYSMKGEAFF.

The CDR3: CASSLVRGRGYTF. The chain has TRBV5-6 and TRBJ1-2. This CDR3 contains 13 residues. CDR1 SGHDT and CDR2 YYEEEE come from the germline V gene.

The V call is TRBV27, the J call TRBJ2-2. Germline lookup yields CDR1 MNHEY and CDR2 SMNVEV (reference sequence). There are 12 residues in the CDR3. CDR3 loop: CASMFSTGELFF.

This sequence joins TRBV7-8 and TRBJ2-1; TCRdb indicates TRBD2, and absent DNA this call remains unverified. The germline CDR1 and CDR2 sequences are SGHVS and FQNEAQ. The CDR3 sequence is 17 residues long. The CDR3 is CASSPTLAGGVYNEQFF.

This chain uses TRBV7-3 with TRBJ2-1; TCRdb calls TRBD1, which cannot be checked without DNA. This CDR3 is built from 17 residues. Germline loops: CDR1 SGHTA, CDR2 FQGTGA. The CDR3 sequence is CASSLTSGTLSYNEQFF.

The CDR3 spells CASSSTLGEANEQFF. The chain employs TRBV4-2 and TRBJ2-1; lacking DNA, the TRBD2 call made by TCRdb goes unchecked. This CDR3 is 15 amino acids long. Germline-derived CDR1 and CDR2 are LGHNA and YNFKEQ.